Below are 28 T cell receptor beta chains sequenced from a single sample in a study of cytomegalovirus exposure and HLA in healthy donors (dated by TCRdb to 2017 to 2019). Receptors were amplified or captured by the immunoSEQ multiplex PCR assay. A mixture of 60 forward primers for TCR Vbeta segments and 13 reverse primers for TCR Jbeta segments was used in the multiplex PCR. The table was pulled from immuneACCESS by TCRdb, which kept in-frame rearrangements only. Such tables lose some clones; where checked, under half of the loss comes from unresolved V genes, and the rest has no known cause. In this sample the table shows about 130,000 clones, roughly 80% of which occur a single time. The ten largest clonotypes hold 1.2% of the sample. The sequencing sample was made of PBMCs. The receptors were sampled from a female donor in good health and CMV-seronegative.

This sequence joins TRBV2 and TRBJ2-5; D is uncertain. CDR3 size: 12 residues. Trimming took off 3 bases at V and 4 bases at J, with 6 bases between the two ends. Germline lookup yields CDR1 SNHLY and CDR2 FYNNEI. CDR3 sequence (DNA): TGTGCCAGCAGTGAGACAAGAGAGACCCAGTACTTC. It encodes CASSETRETQYF.

J is TRBJ1-4 and V is TRBV5-4, with D perhaps matching TRBD1 (5 bases). The germline V and J ends were trimmed by 4 bases and 7 bases, with 17 bases remaining between them. This CDR3 comprises 15 residues. The germline gives CDR1 SGHNT, CDR2 YYREEE (reference sequence). CDR3 nucleotides: TGTGCCAGCAGCCAATTGGGGGGAGGGCGTGAAAAACTGTTTTTT. The encoded protein is CASSQLGGGREKLFF.

The chain combines TRBV19 with TRBJ2-3; the D gene is possibly TRBD1 (6 bases). The CDR3 length is 15 residues. Germline assignment: CDR1 LNHDA and CDR2 SQIVND (reference sequence). V lost 6 bases and J lost 2, with 15 bases in between. In nucleotides, the CDR3 is TGTGCCAGTAGGAAGCCGGGACACAACACAGATACGCAGTATTTT. Its protein is CASRKPGHNTDTQYF.

This rearrangement joins TRBV19 to TRBJ1-1; D perhaps matches TRBD1 (5 bases). CDR3 length equals 13 residues. V dropped 5 bases and J dropped 6 bases, with 13 bases sitting between them. CDR1 LNHDA and CDR2 SQIVND come from the germline V gene (reference sequence). This chain's CDR3 is CASSSRPGAEAFF. The CDR3 DNA sequence: TGTGCCAGTAGTTCCCGTCCGGGGGCTGAAGCTTTCTTT.

The genes are TRBV4-1 and TRBJ2-7; possibly TRBD2 for D (5 bases). Per the germline V gene, CDR1 is MGHRA and CDR2 is YSYEKL. V dropped 4 bases and J dropped 0 bases, with 16 bases sitting between them. CDR3 length equals 16 residues. The CDR3, as DNA: TGCGCCAGCAGCCTTATGATGGACTTCAACTCCTACGAGCAGTACTTC. Its translation: CASSLMMDFNSYEQYF.

The V and J genes are TRBV19 and TRBJ1-3; 7 nucleotides line up with TRBD1. The junction had 9 bases not matched to a gene; V was cut back by 6 bases and J by 4 bases. The CDR3 loop spans 15 amino acids. Germline-derived CDR1 and CDR2 are LNHDA and SQIVND (reference sequence). CDR3: CASSSQGNAGNTIYF. The CDR3 nucleotides read TGTGCCAGTAGCTCACAGGGGAATGCGGGAAACACCATATATTTT.

The rearrangement uses TRBV10-3 and TRBJ1-4, with 7 bases fitting TRBD1. The V segment lost 10 bases and the J segment 5 bases; nucleotides outside the gene matches: 10. CDR1 is ENHRY and CDR2 is SYGVKD in the germline V gene. The CDR3 runs to 14 residues. CDR3 DNA sequence: TGTGCCACCGGACCGGGACAGCTAAATGAAAAACTGTTTTTT. Translated, it gives CATGPGQLNEKLFF.

V is TRBV4-1 and J is TRBJ1-1, with a weak D call TRBD1 (5 bases). This CDR3 contains 18 residues. Per the germline V gene, CDR1 is MGHRA and CDR2 is YSYEKL. Trimming removed 3 bases at V and 0 bases at J, with 20 bases between. The CDR3 loop is CASSHRGGGAGLNTEAFF. The DNA of the CDR3 is TGCGCCAGCAGCCACCGGGGGGGAGGTGCCGGTTTGAACACTGAAGCTTTCTTT.

V and J are TRBV2 and TRBJ2-7, with 7 nucleotides matching TRBD1. CDR3 length: 15 amino acids. Trimming cost V 6 bases and J 1 base; bases outside gene matches: 9. Germline V gene lookup returns CDR1 SNHLY and CDR2 FYNNEI. In DNA form, the CDR3 reads TGTGCCAGCAGGAAAGACAGGGATGGGTCCTACGAGCAGTACTTC. It is translated as CASRKDRDGSYEQYF.

In DNA, the CDR3 is TGCGCCAGCAGCCAAGATGCGGGACAGGGGAAAAACATTCAGTACTTC. Translated, it gives CASSQDAGQGKNIQYF. The chain uses TRBV4-1 and TRBJ2-4; 10 bases fit TRBD1. V gave up 0 bases and J gave up 4 bases; unmatched junction bases: 3. Looked up from germline, CDR1 is MGHRA and CDR2 is YSYEKL. This CDR3 comprises 16 residues.

This clone was recorded only once. The chain couples TRBV7-9 to TRBJ2-2; TRBD2 is a possible D gene (5 bases). Between the trimmed V and J ends, which lost 5 bases and 6 bases, there was a span of 16 bases. CDR1 is SEHNR, CDR2 FQNEAQ, per germline (reference sequence). CDR3 length: 15 residues. The CDR3 sequence: CASSTFRGPPGELFF. CDR3 DNA sequence: TGTGCCAGCAGCACGTTTCGAGGGCCTCCCGGGGAGCTGTTTTTT.

This rearrangement joins TRBV7-2 to TRBJ2-5; 7 nucleotides match TRBD2. V was clipped by 5 bases and J by 5 bases; unmatched bases: 5. CDR1 SGHTA and CDR2 FQGNSA come from the germline V gene. The CDR3 has 13 amino acids. The CDR3 loop is CASSQQGGETQYF. The CDR3 DNA is TGTGCCAGCAGCCAGCAGGGAGGGGAGACCCAGTACTTC.

V usage is TRBV7-3 and J usage is TRBJ2-6; a possible D gene is TRBD1 (6 bases). CDR3 length equals 15 residues. Germline-derived CDR1 and CDR2 are SGHTA and FQGTGA. Trimming cost V 4 bases and J 1 base, with 8 bases left between them. CDR3 nucleotides: TGTGCCAGCAGCTCCGGACAGTCTGGGGCCAACGTCCTGACTTTC. Its translation: CASSSGQSGANVLTF.

The chain is built from TRBV28 and TRBJ1-2; the D is unclear. Germline V gives CDR1 MDHEN, CDR2 SYDVKM. The V and J ends lost 6 bases and 3 bases respectively, with 8 bases between them. The CDR3 is 12 amino acids. CDR3 coding DNA: TGTGCCAGCAGCCTGGGCCACTATGGCTACACCTTC. As protein: CASSLGHYGYTF.

The V gene is TRBV4-1, the J gene TRBJ2-2, with TRBD1 as a possible D gene (6 bases). The CDR3 covers 14 residues. Germline values: CDR1 MGHRA, CDR2 YSYEKL. The ends were cut back, 0 bases at V and 6 bases at J, with 8 bases in the middle. In DNA form, the CDR3 reads TGCGCCAGCAGCCAAGAGAACAGGGCCGGGGAGCTGTTTTTT. Its translation: CASSQENRAGELFF.

The chain combines TRBV10-3 with TRBJ2-7, with 8 nucleotides matching TRBD1. Germline V lookup: CDR1 ENHRY, CDR2 SYGVKD. V lost 6 bases, J lost 3 bases, and 4 bases stayed unmatched. CDR3 size: 13 residues. The CDR3 DNA reads TGTGCCATCAGGGAACAGGGGGACTACGAGCAGTACTTC. It encodes CAIREQGDYEQYF.

V gene TRBV7-9 combines with J gene TRBJ2-7; no reliable D call. Germline CDR1 is SEHNR and CDR2 is FQNEAQ (reference sequence). CDR3 length equals 13 residues. The germline V and J ends were trimmed by 5 bases and 0 bases, with 8 bases remaining between them. CDR3 protein: CASSTGRSYEQYF. Written as DNA, the CDR3 is TGTGCCAGCAGCACGGGTCGCTCCTACGAGCAGTACTTC. The full variable domain, in which reference TRBV7-9 and TRBJ2-7 provide the parts outside the CDR3, is DTGVSQNPRHKITKRGQNVTFRCDPISEHNRLYWYRQTLGQGPEFLTYFQNEAQLEKSRLLSDRFSAERPKGSFSTLEIQRTEQGDSAMYLCASSTGRSYEQYFGPGTRLTVT.

This clone showed up just a few times. The chain uses TRBV11-1 and TRBJ2-5, with D possibly matching TRBD2 (5 bases). The germline V and J ends were trimmed by 5 bases and 5 bases, with 15 bases remaining between them. CDR1 SGHAT and CDR2 FQDESV come from the germline V gene (reference sequence). CDR3 length: 14 residues. For the CDR3, the DNA is TGTGCCAGCAGCCCCCGTTCGGGAATTGAGACCCAGTACTTC. Amino acid sequence: CASSPRSGIETQYF.

The chain couples TRBV7-8 to TRBJ1-2, with TRBD1 matching over 8 bases. Looked up from germline, CDR1 is SGHVS and CDR2 is FQNEAQ. After removal of 2 bases from V and 3 bases from J, the junction contained 2 bases not matched to a gene. The CDR3 has 14 amino acids. As DNA, the CDR3 is TGTGCCAGCAGCTTAAGGACAGGGTACTATGGCTACACCTTC. Translated: CASSLRTGYYGYTF.

The chain joins TRBV6-1 to TRBJ1-2; 8 bases are shared with TRBD1. The CDR3 runs 14 residues. Looked up from germline, CDR1 is MNHNS and CDR2 is SASEGT. Germline trimming cut 5 bases from V and 4 bases from J; bases unmatched to any gene: 6. In DNA, the CDR3 is TGTGCCAGCAGTCAGGGGGCGTCGAGCTATGGCTACACCTTC. Translating it yields CASSQGASSYGYTF.

The V and J genes are TRBV11-2 and TRBJ1-1; D not certain. Trimming shortened V by 4 bases and J by 0 bases, and 12 bases separated the two germline ends. This CDR3 has 15 amino acids. CDR1 SGHAT and CDR2 FQNNGV come from the germline V gene. The CDR3 DNA sequence: TGTGCCAGCAGCTCCCCGGCGGCCATGAACACTGAAGCTTTCTTT. It codes for CASSSPAAMNTEAFF.

The chain has TRBV28 and TRBJ2-6; 7 bases match TRBD1. J lost 3 bases, V lost 5 bases, and 7 bases had no gene match. Per germline, CDR1 MDHEN and CDR2 SYDVKM. This CDR3 region has 16 residues. In DNA, the CDR3 is TGTGCCAGCAGTCCCAGGACAGGAGGTGGGGCCAACGTCCTGACTTTC. It encodes CASSPRTGGGANVLTF.

This chain links TRBV18 with TRBJ2-7; tentatively, D is TRBD2 (5 bases). V shed 3 bases and J shed 5 bases, with 14 bases lying between them. This CDR3 has 14 amino acids. Germline V gene lookup returns CDR1 KGHSH and CDR2 LQKENI. DNA for the CDR3: TGTGCCAGCTCACCCCCCCGGGGTCGTAACGAGCAGTACTTC. It encodes CASSPPRGRNEQYF.

This clone turned up a few times. The chain joins TRBV19 to TRBJ2-7; possible D gene TRBD2, 5 bases. The CDR3 extends over 15 amino acids. CDR1 and CDR2 from the germline V gene are LNHDA and SQIVND (reference sequence). The V and J ends lost 8 bases and 2 bases respectively, with 19 bases between them. The CDR3 region has the DNA TGTGCCAGTTCCGCGGCGGGCTCGGGGACCTACGAGCAGTACTTC. The encoded protein is CASSAAGSGTYEQYF. The complete variable domain, with remaining parts taken from reference TRBV19 and TRBJ2-7, reads DGGITQSPKYLFRKEGQNVTLSCEQNLNHDAMYWYRQDPGQGLRLIYYSQIVNDFQKGDIAEGYSVSREKKESFPLTVTSAQKNPTAFYLCASSAAGSGTYEQYFGPGTRLTVT.

Note on this clone: As the CDR3 is not closed by the conserved phenylalanine or tryptophan, this likely results from a read error. V is TRBV5-1 and J is TRBJ1-3, with TRBD1 as a possible D gene (5 bases). With 0 bases removed from V and 0 bases from J, the gap between germline ends came to 7 bases. The length of the CDR3 is 15 residues. Germline V lookup: CDR1 SGHRS, CDR2 YFSETQ. The CDR3 loop is CASSLGGGSGNTIYL. As DNA, the CDR3 is TGCGCCAGCAGCTTGGGTGGGGGCTCTGGAAACACCATATATTTG.

Notes on this clone: Likely a read error: the CDR3 ends without its conserved phenylalanine or tryptophan. The chain has TRBV7-9 and TRBJ1-2; D ambiguous. Germline-derived CDR1 and CDR2 are SEHNR and FQNEAQ (reference sequence). V was shortened by 5 bases and J by 8 bases, with 15 bases between the two germline ends. The CDR3 has 13 residues. CDR3 residues: CASSPPLSSGYTI. DNA of the CDR3: TGTGCCAGCAGCCCCCCCCTAAGCAGCGGCTACACCATC.

V usage is TRBV29-1 and J usage is TRBJ2-7; 9 nucleotides align to TRBD1. V lost 6 bases and J lost 3; bases outside the gene matches: 9. CDR1 and CDR2 from the germline V gene are SQVTM and ANQGSEA. This CDR3 spans 14 amino acids. The CDR3: CSVTLNRGLYEQYF. The CDR3 bases are TGCAGCGTCACTCTCAACAGGGGGCTCTACGAGCAGTACTTC.

The chain employs TRBV7-6 and TRBJ2-3; TRBD2 agrees at 8 bases. The CDR3 spans 14 residues. Germline V gene sequence: CDR1 SGHVS, CDR2 FNYEAQ. V lost 3 bases, J lost 7 bases, and 6 bases stayed unmatched. The DNA of the CDR3 is TGTGCCAGCAGCTTGAGGACTAGCATAAATACGCAGTATTTT. Protein product: CASSLRTSINTQYF.